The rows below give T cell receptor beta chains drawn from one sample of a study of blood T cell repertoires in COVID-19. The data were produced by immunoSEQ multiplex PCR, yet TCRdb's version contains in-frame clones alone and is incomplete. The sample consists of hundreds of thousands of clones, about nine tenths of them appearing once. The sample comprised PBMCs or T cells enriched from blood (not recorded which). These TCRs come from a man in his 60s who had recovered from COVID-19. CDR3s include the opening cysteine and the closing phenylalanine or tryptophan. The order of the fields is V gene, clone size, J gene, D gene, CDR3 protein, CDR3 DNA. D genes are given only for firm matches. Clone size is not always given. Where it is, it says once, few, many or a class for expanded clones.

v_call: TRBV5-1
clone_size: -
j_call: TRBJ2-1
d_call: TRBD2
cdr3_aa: CASSLGLAGQNEQFF
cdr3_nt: TGCGCCAGCAGCCTGGGACTAGCGGGTCAGAATGAGCAGTTCTTC

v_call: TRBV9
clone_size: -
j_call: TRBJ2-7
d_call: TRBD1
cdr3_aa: CASSARGQGASPEQYF
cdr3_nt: TGTGCCAGCAGCGCCAGAGGGCAGGGGGCGTCCCCCGAGCAGTACTTC

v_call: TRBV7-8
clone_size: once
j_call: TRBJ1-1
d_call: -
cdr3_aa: CASSLGGAAETEAFF
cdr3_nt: TGTGCCAGCAGCTTAGGCGGGGCGGCGGAGACTGAAGCTTTCTTT

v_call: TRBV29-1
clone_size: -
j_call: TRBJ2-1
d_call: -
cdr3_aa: CSGQVNEQFF
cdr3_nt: TGCAGCGGACAGGTGAATGAGCAGTTCTTC

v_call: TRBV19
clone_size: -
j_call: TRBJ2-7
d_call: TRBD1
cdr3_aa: CASSQRNRGQEQYF
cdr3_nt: TGTGCCAGTAGTCAGAGGAACAGGGGGCAAGAGCAGTACTTC

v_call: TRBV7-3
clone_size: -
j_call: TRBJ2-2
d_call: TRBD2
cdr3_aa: CASSTQAGLNTGELFF
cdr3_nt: TGTGCCAGCAGTACACAAGCGGGGTTGAACACCGGGGAGCTGTTTTTT

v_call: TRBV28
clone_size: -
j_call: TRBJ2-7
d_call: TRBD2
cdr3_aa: CASSFTPRLASEQYF
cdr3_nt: TGTGCCAGCAGTTTCACCCCGAGACTAGCATCCGAGCAGTACTTC

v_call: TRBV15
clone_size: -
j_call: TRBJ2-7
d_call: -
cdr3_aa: CATSPRRGTTYEQYF
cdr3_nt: TGTGCCACCAGCCCAAGAAGGGGGACTACCTACGAGCAGTACTTC

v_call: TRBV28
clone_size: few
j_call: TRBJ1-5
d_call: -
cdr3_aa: CASRQSNQPQHF
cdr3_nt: TGTGCCAGCAGACAGAGCAATCAGCCCCAGCATTTT

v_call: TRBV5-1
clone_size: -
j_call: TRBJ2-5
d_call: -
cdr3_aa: CASSLGGSSDQETQYF
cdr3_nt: TGCGCCAGCAGCTTGGGGGGCTCTAGCGACCAAGAGACCCAGTACTTC

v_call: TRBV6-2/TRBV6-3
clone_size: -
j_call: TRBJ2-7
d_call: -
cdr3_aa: CASSSPDGASYEQYF
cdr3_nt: TGTGCCAGCAGCTCCCCCGACGGAGCCTCCTACGAGCAGTACTTC

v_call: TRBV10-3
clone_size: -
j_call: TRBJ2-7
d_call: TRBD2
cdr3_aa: CAITAAGSYEQYF
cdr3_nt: TGTGCCATCACGGCAGCGGGATCCTACGAGCAGTACTTC

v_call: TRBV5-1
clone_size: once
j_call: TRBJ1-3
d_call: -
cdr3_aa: CASSFTSSGNTIYF
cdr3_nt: TGCGCCAGCAGCTTCACCAGCTCTGGAAACACCATATATTTT

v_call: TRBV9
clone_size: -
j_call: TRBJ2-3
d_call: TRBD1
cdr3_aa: CASSASGQGLDTQYF
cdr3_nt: TGTGCCAGCAGCGCATCGGGACAGGGGTTAGATACGCAGTATTTT

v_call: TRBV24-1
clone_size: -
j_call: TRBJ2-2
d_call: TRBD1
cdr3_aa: CATSLTGANTGELFF
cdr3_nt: TGTGCCACCAGCTTGACAGGGGCGAACACCGGGGAGCTGTTTTTT

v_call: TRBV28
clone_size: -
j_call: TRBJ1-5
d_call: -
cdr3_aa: CASSLVGRYQPQHF
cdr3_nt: TGTGCCAGCAGTTTAGTTGGGAGATATCAGCCCCAGCATTTT

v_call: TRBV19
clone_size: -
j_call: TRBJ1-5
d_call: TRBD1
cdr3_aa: CASRGQGSNQPQHF
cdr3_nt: TGTGCCAGTAGGGGACAGGGGAGCAATCAGCCCCAGCATTTT

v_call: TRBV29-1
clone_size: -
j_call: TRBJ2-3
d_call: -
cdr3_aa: CSVEGLGTDTQYF
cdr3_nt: TGCAGCGTGGAGGGGTTAGGCACAGATACGCAGTATTTT

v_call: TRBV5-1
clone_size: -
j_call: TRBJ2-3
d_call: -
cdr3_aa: CASSLERADTQYF
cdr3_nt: TGCGCCAGCAGCTTGGAGAGGGCAGATACGCAGTATTTT

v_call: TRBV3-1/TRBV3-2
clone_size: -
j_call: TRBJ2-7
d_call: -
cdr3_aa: CASSQGRGEQYF
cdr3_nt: TGTGCCAGCAGCCAAGGTAGGGGCGAGCAGTACTTC

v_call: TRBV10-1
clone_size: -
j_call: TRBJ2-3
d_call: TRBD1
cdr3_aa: CASSLRQGLVRCTDTQYF
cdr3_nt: TGCGCCAGCAGTCTACGACAGGGGCTCGTTAGGTGCACAGATACGCAGTATTTT

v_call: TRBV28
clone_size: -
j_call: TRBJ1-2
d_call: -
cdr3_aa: CASSPFRQANYGYTF
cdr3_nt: TGTGCCAGCAGTCCGTTCCGACAGGCTAACTATGGCTACACCTTC

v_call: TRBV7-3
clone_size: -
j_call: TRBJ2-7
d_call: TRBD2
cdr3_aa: CASSLGAGGSYEQYF
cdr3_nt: TGTGCCAGCAGCTTAGGAGCGGGAGGGTCCTACGAGCAGTACTTC

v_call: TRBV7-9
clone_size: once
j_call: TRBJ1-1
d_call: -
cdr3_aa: CASSSDRGRATEAFF
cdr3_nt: TGTGCCAGCAGCTCTGACCGAGGGCGGGCGACTGAAGCTTTCTTT

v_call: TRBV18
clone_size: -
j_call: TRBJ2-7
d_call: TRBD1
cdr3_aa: CASSPPKTGNYEQYF
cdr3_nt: TGTGCCAGCTCACCACCGAAGACAGGGAACTACGAGCAGTACTTC

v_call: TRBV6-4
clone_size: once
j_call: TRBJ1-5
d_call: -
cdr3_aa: CASSPGPYSNQPQHF
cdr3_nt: TGTGCCAGCAGTCCAGGCCCTTATAGCAATCAGCCCCAGCATTTT

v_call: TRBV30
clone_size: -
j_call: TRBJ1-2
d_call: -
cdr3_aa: CAWSGKQGSYGYTF
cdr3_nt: TGTGCCTGGAGTGGAAAACAGGGTTCCTATGGCTACACCTTC

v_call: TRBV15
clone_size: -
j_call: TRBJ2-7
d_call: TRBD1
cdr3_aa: CATSRDRGRLEQYF
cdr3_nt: TGTGCCACCAGCAGGGACAGGGGGCGCTTGGAGCAGTACTTC

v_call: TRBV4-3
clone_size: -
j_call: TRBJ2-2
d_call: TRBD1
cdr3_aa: CASSQERTGYTGELFF
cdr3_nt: TGCGCCAGCAGCCAGGAAAGGACAGGCTACACCGGGGAGCTGTTTTTT

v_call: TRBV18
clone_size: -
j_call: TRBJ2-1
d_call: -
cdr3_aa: CASSPDTPTGQQFF
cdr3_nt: TGTGCCAGCTCACCCGACACCCCAACAGGGCAGCAGTTCTTC

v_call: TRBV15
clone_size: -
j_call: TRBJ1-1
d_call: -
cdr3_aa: CATSRGRGRATEAFF
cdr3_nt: TGTGCCACCAGCAGAGGGAGGGGCAGGGCCACTGAAGCTTTCTTT

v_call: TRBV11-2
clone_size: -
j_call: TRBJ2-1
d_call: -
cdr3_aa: CASRLKNGYNEQFF
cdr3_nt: TGTGCCAGCAGGTTAAAGAACGGGTACAATGAGCAGTTCTTC

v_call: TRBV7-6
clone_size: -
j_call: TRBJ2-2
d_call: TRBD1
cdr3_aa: CASSLKGQGGTGELFF
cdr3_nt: TGTGCCAGCAGCTTAAAGGGACAGGGAGGGACCGGGGAGCTGTTTTTT

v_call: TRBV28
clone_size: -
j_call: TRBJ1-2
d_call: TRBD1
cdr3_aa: CASSPTGADGYTF
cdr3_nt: TGTGCCAGCAGCCCAACAGGGGCGGATGGCTACACCTTC

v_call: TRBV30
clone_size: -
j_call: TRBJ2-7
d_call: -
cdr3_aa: CAFRRGAYEQYF
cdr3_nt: TGTGCCTTCCGTAGAGGAGCTTACGAGCAGTACTTC

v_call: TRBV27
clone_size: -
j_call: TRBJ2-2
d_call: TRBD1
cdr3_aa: CASSLRGTGGPGELFF
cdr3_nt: TGTGCCAGCAGTTTGAGAGGGACAGGGGGCCCCGGGGAGCTGTTTTTT

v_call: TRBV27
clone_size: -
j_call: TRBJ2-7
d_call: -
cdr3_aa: CASGPRQVYEQYF
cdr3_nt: TGTGCCAGCGGACCTAGACAGGTCTACGAGCAGTACTTC

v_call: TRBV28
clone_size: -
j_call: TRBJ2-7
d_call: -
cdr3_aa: CASTSGGTRGYEQYF
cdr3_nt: TGTGCCAGCACCTCTGGCGGGACTCGAGGCTACGAGCAGTACTTC

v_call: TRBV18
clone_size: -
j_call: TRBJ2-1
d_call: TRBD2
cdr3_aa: CASSNHPPSGSNEQFF
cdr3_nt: TGTGCCAGCTCAAACCACCCGCCTAGCGGGAGTAATGAGCAGTTCTTC

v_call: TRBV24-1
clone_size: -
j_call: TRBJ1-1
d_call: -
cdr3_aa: CATSQGRGTEAFF
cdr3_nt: TGTGCCACCAGTCAGGGTAGGGGCACTGAAGCTTTCTTT

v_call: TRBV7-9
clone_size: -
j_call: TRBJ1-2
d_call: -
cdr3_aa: CASSRTGVNYGYTF
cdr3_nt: TGTGCCAGCAGCAGAACAGGAGTGAACTATGGCTACACCTTC

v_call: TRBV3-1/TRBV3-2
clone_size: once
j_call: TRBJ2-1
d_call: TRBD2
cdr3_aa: CASSQAPPSGSSYNEQFF
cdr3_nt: TGTGCCAGCAGCCAAGCACCGCCTAGCGGGAGCTCCTACAATGAGCAGTTCTTC

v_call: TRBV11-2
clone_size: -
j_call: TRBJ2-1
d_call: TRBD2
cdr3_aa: CASSLRTSGYNEQFF
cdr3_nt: TGTGCCAGCAGCTTACGAACTAGCGGCTACAATGAGCAGTTCTTC

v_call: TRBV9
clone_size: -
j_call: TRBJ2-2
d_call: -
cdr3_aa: CASSVDGNSGNTGELFF
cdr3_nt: TGTGCCAGCAGCGTAGACGGCAATAGCGGAAACACCGGGGAGCTGTTTTTT

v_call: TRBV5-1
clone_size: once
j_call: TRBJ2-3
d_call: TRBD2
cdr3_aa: CASSFSGASTDTQYF
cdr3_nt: TGCGCCAGCAGCTTTAGCGGGGCTAGCACAGATACGCAGTATTTT

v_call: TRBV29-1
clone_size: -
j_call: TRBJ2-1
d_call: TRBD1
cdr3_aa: CSVGTTGFRYNEQFF
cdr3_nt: TGCAGCGTTGGAACGACAGGGTTTAGGTACAATGAGCAGTTCTTC

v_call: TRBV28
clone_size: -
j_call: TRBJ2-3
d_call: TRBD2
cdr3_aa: CASSPGGSGSGDTQYF
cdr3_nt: TGTGCCAGCAGCCCCGGTGGTAGCGGGAGTGGTGATACGCAGTATTTT

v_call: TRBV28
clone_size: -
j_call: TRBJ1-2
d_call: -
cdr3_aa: CASSLTGYYGYTF
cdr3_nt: TGTGCCAGCAGTTTAACAGGTTACTATGGCTACACCTTC

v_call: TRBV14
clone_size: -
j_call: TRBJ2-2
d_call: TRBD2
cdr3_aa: CASSLLGLPNTGELFF
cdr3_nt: TGTGCCAGCAGCCTCTTGGGACTACCAAACACCGGGGAGCTGTTTTTT

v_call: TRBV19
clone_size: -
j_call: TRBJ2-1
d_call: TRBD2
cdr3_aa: CASIRDGTSGALFF
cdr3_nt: TGTGCCAGTATTAGAGATGGGACTAGCGGAGCGCTGTTCTTC

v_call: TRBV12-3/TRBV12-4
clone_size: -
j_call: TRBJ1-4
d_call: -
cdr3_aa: CASSPPVVEKLFF
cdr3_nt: TGTGCCAGCAGTCCCCCGGTGGTGGAAAAACTGTTTTTT